This TCR beta chain was profiled in a study of T cells expressing NK-cell markers. TCRdb re-called the 5' RACE reads and shows each CDR3 protein once, DNA omitted. The sample totals about 460,000 distinct CDR3 sequences; its top ten clones hold approximately 1.4%. This CDR3 is 17 amino acids long. Germline CDR1 and CDR2: DFQATT and SNEGSKA (reference sequence). Sequences were obtained from blood T cells: a sorted CD56 or NKG2C T cell subset, CD4+ or CD8+ T cells, or bulk PBMC T cells (not recorded which). The sequence derives from a woman aged 45-65 years in good health. The rearrangement uses TRBV20-1 and TRBJ1-5; TCRdb's assignment of TRBD1 cannot be checked, as there is no DNA. CDR3 sequence reads: CSASLSGGGLRNQPQHF.